These 28 T cell receptor beta chains share one sample of origin, sequenced in a study of siplizumab effects on memory and regulatory T cells. TCRdb keeps only in-frame clones here, not all; method: immunoSEQ multiplex PCR. The repertoire has 100,000 to 120,000 clones, 92% of them found once; the top ten carry approximately 1.2%. The sequenced sample was CD4+ T cells sorted from blood. Source of these receptors: a human donor in good health.

A remark on this clone: The sample carries other DNA sequences with the same CDR3. V gene TRBV5-1 combines with J gene TRBJ1-1, with 7 bases fitting TRBD1. The CDR3 spans 15 residues. V lost 1 base and J lost 0; bases outside the gene matches: 3. Germline V gene data show CDR1 as SGHRS and CDR2 as YFSETQ. The CDR3 region is CASSLTGTVNTEAFF. CDR3 DNA sequence: TGCGCCAGCAGCTTGACCGGGACAGTGAACACTGAAGCTTTCTTT.

This clone has a single count. The rearrangement links TRBV7-9 to TRBJ2-7; 8 bases match TRBD1. The V and J ends lost 5 bases and 5 bases, in that order; junction bases with no gene match: 8. The CDR3 has 14 residues. Germline CDR1 and CDR2: SEHNR and FQNEAQ (reference sequence). The CDR3 is CASSRGTGDDEQYF. The CDR3 DNA follows: TGTGCCAGCAGCCGGGGGACAGGCGATGACGAGCAGTACTTC.

Points on this clone: Different DNA sequences within this sample yield the same CDR3. This sequence joins TRBV7-3 and TRBJ2-2, with D hard to call. Germline V gene data show CDR1 as SGHTA and CDR2 as FQGTGA. The CDR3 is made up of 13 amino acids. Trimming shortened V by 2 bases and J by 5 bases, and 6 bases separated the two germline ends. The CDR3 here is CASSLVWTGELFF. The CDR3 DNA sequence: TGTGCCAGCAGCTTAGTATGGACCGGGGAGCTGTTTTTT.

The J gene is TRBJ1-5, the V gene TRBV2; D remains ambiguous. Germline V CDR1 and CDR2: SNHLY, FYNNEI. V was clipped by 5 bases and J by 4 bases, with 9 bases between them. The CDR3 is made up of 13 amino acids. The CDR3 region is CASSPTVNQPQHF. The CDR3 DNA reads TGTGCCAGCAGTCCCACGGTGAATCAGCCCCAGCATTTT.

The CDR3 DNA reads TGTGCCAGCAGCTTAGCGAGGCTAGCGGGGGCCGCAGATACGCAGTATTTT. Translating gives CASSLARLAGAADTQYF. This rearrangement joins TRBV7-2 to TRBJ2-3, with TRBD2 identical over 10 bases. Looked up from germline, CDR1 is SGHTA and CDR2 is FQGNSA. The CDR3 contains 17 residues. V lost 0 bases to trimming and J lost 4 bases; unmatched junction nucleotides: 7.

The gene calls are TRBV5-1 and TRBJ2-1, with D tentatively TRBD2 (6 bases). V lost 2 bases to trimming and J lost 5 bases, with 14 bases between them. Germline V lookup: CDR1 SGHRS, CDR2 YFSETQ. This CDR3 is built from 15 residues. The CDR3 nucleotides read TGCGCCAGCAGCTTAAGCGGGCCCCGGGACAATGAGCAGTTCTTC. Translated, it gives CASSLSGPRDNEQFF.

CDR3: CASSLWGTVYGYTF. Written as DNA, the CDR3 is TGCGCCAGCAGCTTGTGGGGGACGGTGTATGGCTACACCTTC. The chain has TRBV5-1 and TRBJ1-2, with D possibly being TRBD1 (5 bases). The ends were cut back, 1 base at V and 5 bases at J, with 12 bases in the middle. Germline V lookup: CDR1 SGHRS, CDR2 YFSETQ. The CDR3 extends over 14 amino acids.

The chain recombines TRBV28 with TRBJ1-5; perhaps TRBD1 as D (6 bases). Germline loops: CDR1 MDHEN, CDR2 SYDVKM. The CDR3 totals 15 residues. V shed 4 bases and J shed 0 bases, with 10 bases lying between them. The CDR3 reads CASSYRVFSNQPQHF. CDR3 in DNA: TGTGCCAGCAGTTACAGGGTCTTTAGCAATCAGCCCCAGCATTTT. The full variable domain, rest sourced from reference TRBV28 and TRBJ1-5, is DVKVTQSSRYLVKRTGEKVFLECVQDMDHENMFWYRQDPGLGLRLIYFSYDVKMKEKGDIPEGYSVSREKKERFSLILESASTNQTSMYLCASSYRVFSNQPQHFGDGTRLSIL.

The chain joins TRBV7-3 to TRBJ2-2, with no clear D. Germline lookup yields CDR1 SGHTA and CDR2 FQGTGA. The V end was cut by 0 bases, the J end by 2 bases, with 10 bases between. The CDR3 runs 16 residues. CDR3 nucleotides: TGTGCCAGCAGCTTAACGATCGCAGCCAACACCGGGGAGCTGTTTTTT. Translated: CASSLTIAANTGELFF.

The chain carries TRBV5-1 and TRBJ2-5; D might be TRBD1 (6 bases). The germline V gene encodes CDR1 SGHRS and CDR2 YFSETQ. Deletions cut 3 bases from V and 5 bases from J, with 11 bases between. The CDR3 loop spans 13 amino acids. As DNA, the CDR3 is TGCGCCAGCAGCTGGAGGACAGCCGAGACCCAGTACTTC. Its protein is CASSWRTAETQYF.

The chain joins TRBV5-5 to TRBJ1-6; D is perhaps TRBD1 (6 bases). Germline V CDR1 and CDR2: SGHKS, YYEKEE (reference sequence). The V end was cut by 4 bases, the J end by 9 bases, with 14 bases between. CDR3 length: 14 residues. The CDR3 nucleotides read TGTGCCAGCAGCGCGAACTACAGGGTTTCACCCCTCCACTTT. Translation gives CASSANYRVSPLHF.

The chain couples TRBV19 to TRBJ1-2; 9 positions match TRBD1. V dropped 6 bases and J dropped 4; count of bases not matched to a gene: 6. In germline, CDR1 is LNHDA, CDR2 SQIVND (reference sequence). This CDR3 has 14 residues. The CDR3 nucleotides read TGTGCCAGTAGAGGGGTGGGACAGGGCTATGGCTACACCTTC. This codes for CASRGVGQGYGYTF. The entire variable domain, with the rest obtained from reference TRBV19 and TRBJ1-2, is as follows: DGGITQSPKYLFRKEGQNVTLSCEQNLNHDAMYWYRQDPGQGLRLIYYSQIVNDFQKGDIAEGYSVSREKKESFPLTVTSAQKNPTAFYLCASRGVGQGYGYTFGSGTRLTVV.

The chain combines TRBV5-1 with TRBJ2-7, with TRBD1 identical over 9 bases. The ends lost 4 bases at V and 4 bases at J; junction bases unmatched: 6. The CDR3 spans 14 residues. In germline, CDR1 is SGHRS, CDR2 YFSETQ. Written as DNA, the CDR3 is TGCGCCAGCAGCGCCGGGACAGGGACTTACGAGCAGTACTTC. This encodes CASSAGTGTYEQYF. Supplemented by reference TRBV5-1 and TRBJ2-7, the full variable domain reads KAGVTQTPRYLIKTRGQQVTLSCSPISGHRSVSWYQQTPGQGLQFLFEYFSETQRNKGNFPGRFSGRQFSNSRSEMNVSTLELGDSALYLCASSAGTGTYEQYFGPGTRLTVT.

The V gene is TRBV4-1, the J gene TRBJ2-1; no definite D call. The V gene's germline CDR1 is MGHRA and CDR2 YSYEKL. V was clipped by 1 base and J by 4 bases, with 14 bases between them. The CDR3 is 16 residues long. CDR3 residues: CASSQVDMVTYNEQFF. In DNA, the CDR3 is TGCGCCAGCAGCCAAGTTGACATGGTCACTTACAATGAGCAGTTCTTC.

The chain joins TRBV6-6 to TRBJ1-1; D gene uncertain. CDR3 length: 14 residues. The V end was cut by 5 bases, the J end by 0 bases, with 10 bases between. Germline V lookup: CDR1 MNHNY, CDR2 SVGAGI (reference sequence). This CDR3 reads CASSRWAVNTEAFF. DNA of the CDR3: TGTGCCAGCAGTCGATGGGCCGTGAACACTGAAGCTTTCTTT.

The J gene is TRBJ2-1, the V gene TRBV29-1; TRBD2 matches at 13 bases. Trimming removed 6 bases from V and 8 bases from J; junction bases left unmatched: 4. CDR1 is SQVTM and CDR2 is ANQGSEA in the germline V gene. This CDR3 contains 13 residues. DNA for the CDR3: TGCAGCGTGGGACTAGCGGGGTTGTATGAGCAGTTCTTC. Translated, it gives CSVGLAGLYEQFF.

This chain joins TRBV27 and TRBJ2-3; D uncertain. Germline-derived CDR1 and CDR2 are MNHEY and SMNVEV (reference sequence). CDR3 length equals 15 residues. The germline V and J ends were trimmed by 7 bases and 2 bases, with 16 bases remaining between them. CDR3 nucleotide sequence: TGTGCCAGCACCCGCTTGGGTCAGGCCACAGATACGCAGTATTTT. Protein: CASTRLGQATDTQYF.

The chain uses TRBV6-1 and TRBJ1-5; 12 nucleotides agree with TRBD1. Germline-derived CDR1 and CDR2 are MNHNS and SASEGT. V gave up 8 bases and J gave up 6 bases; unmatched junction bases: 8. The length of the CDR3 is 15 residues. CDR3 region: CASGTGGRNIQPQHF. DNA for the CDR3: TGTGCCAGCGGGACAGGGGGCAGGAATATTCAGCCCCAGCATTTT.

This chain connects TRBV6-1 to TRBJ1-5, with a weak D call TRBD1 (6 bases). V lost 0 bases, J lost 1 base, and 13 bases lay in between. Germline lookup yields CDR1 MNHNS and CDR2 SASEGT. This CDR3 spans 17 amino acids. DNA for the CDR3: TGTGCCAGCAGTGAAGCGCGACAGCAGGGGAGCAATCAGCCCCAGCATTTT. Encoded protein: CASSEARQQGSNQPQHF.

V and J are TRBV7-2 and TRBJ1-1; no reliable D call. The germline V gene encodes CDR1 SGHTA and CDR2 FQGNSA. The CDR3 covers 14 residues. Deletions cut 0 bases from V and 4 bases from J, with 9 bases between. The CDR3 bases are TGTGCCAGCAGCTTAGCTGGGCAGATCACTGAAGCTTTCTTT. Amino acid sequence: CASSLAGQITEAFF.

This chain uses TRBV5-1 with TRBJ2-5; D is perhaps TRBD1 (7 bases). The germline gives CDR1 SGHRS, CDR2 YFSETQ. This CDR3 is 14 amino acids long. The V end lost 3 bases, the J end lost 5 bases, and 14 bases lay between the germline ends. The CDR3 spells CASSSGQAGETQYF. The CDR3, as DNA: TGCGCCAGCAGCTCCGGACAGGCGGGGGAGACCCAGTACTTC.

The chain carries TRBV7-9 and TRBJ2-3; 9 bases line up with TRBD1. Germline loops: CDR1 SEHNR, CDR2 FQNEAQ (reference sequence). The junction had 6 bases not matched to a gene; V was cut back by 5 bases and J by 6 bases. The CDR3 is made up of 14 amino acids. The CDR3, as DNA: TGTGCCAGCAGCGGCCTCGACAGGGGGGATACGCAGTATTTT. The encoded protein is CASSGLDRGDTQYF.

This chain's CDR3 is CASSVQENTEAFF. For the CDR3, the DNA is TGTGCCAGCAGTGTCCAGGAGAACACTGAAGCTTTCTTT. The rearrangement joins TRBV2 to TRBJ1-1; unclear D gene. Trimming took off 4 bases at V and 1 base at J, with 7 bases between the two ends. Germline V lookup: CDR1 SNHLY, CDR2 FYNNEI. The CDR3 has 13 amino acids.

The chain has TRBV5-5 and TRBJ1-2; D remains unclear. Deletions cut 2 bases from V and 7 bases from J, with 9 bases between. The CDR3 has 12 amino acids. From germline, CDR1 is SGHKS and CDR2 YYEKEE (reference sequence). The CDR3 bases are TGTGCCAGCAGCTTAGAACACGGTGGCTACACCTTC. It specifies CASSLEHGGYTF.

This clone was observed a single time. The J gene is TRBJ2-4, the V gene TRBV4-1; 10 nucleotides match TRBD2. The J segment lost 9 bases and the V segment lost 1 base, leaving 6 bases of the junction unmatched. The germline V gene has CDR1 MGHRA and CDR2 YSYEKL. The CDR3 is made up of 15 amino acids. In DNA form, the CDR3 reads TGCGCCAGCAGCCAAGGACCCAGCGGGGGGGCCATTCAGTACTTC. It codes for CASSQGPSGGAIQYF.

The rearrangement uses TRBV6-5 and TRBJ1-1; 7 nucleotides align to TRBD1. CDR1 and CDR2 (germline): MNHEY, SVGAGI. J was trimmed by 11 bases and V by 4 bases; bases with no gene match: 4. CDR3 size: 11 residues. The CDR3 bases are TGTGCCAGCAGTTTAGGGGGCGCCGCTTTCTTT. Its translation is CASSLGGAAFF.

The rearrangement joins TRBV5-4 to TRBJ2-5, with D possibly TRBD1 on 5 matching bases. The CDR3 is made up of 14 amino acids. The V end was cut by 4 bases, the J end by 7 bases, with 17 bases between. Per germline, CDR1 SGHNT and CDR2 YYREEE (reference sequence). CDR3 loop: CASSAPVERGTQYF. CDR3 sequence (DNA): TGTGCCAGCAGCGCGCCTGTCGAAAGGGGGACCCAGTACTTC.

This chain links TRBV18 with TRBJ2-2; tentatively, D is TRBD2 (5 bases). The V gene's germline CDR1 is KGHSH and CDR2 LQKENI. The CDR3 has 15 amino acids. The V end was cut by 4 bases, the J end by 1 base, with 10 bases between. The CDR3 coding sequence is TGTGCCAGCTCACTAGAAGCGGTGAACACCGGGGAGCTGTTTTTT. Translation: CASSLEAVNTGELFF. The variable domain in full, with the rest retrieved from reference TRBV18 and TRBJ2-2, is NAGVMQNPRHLVRRRGQEARLRCSPMKGHSHVYWYRQLPEEGLKFMVYLQKENIIDESGMPKERFSAEFPKEGPSILRIQQVVRGDSAAYFCASSLEAVNTGELFFGEGSRLTVL.